These 4 T cell receptor beta chains originate from one sample sequenced in a study of control samples from healthy donors and cancer patients. Profiling relied on immunoSEQ multiplex PCR, and the TCRdb table lists in-frame clones only, not all of them. Altogether some 34,000 clones are present, 85% to 95% being singletons, with the ten largest covering 1.5% to 2%. Sequenced input: PBMCs. These receptors were obtained from a man aged 35-49 years with colorectal cancer.

The chain recombines TRBV27 with TRBJ1-2; possible D gene TRBD1, 6 bases. The CDR3 is made up of 14 amino acids. CDR1 is MNHEY and CDR2 is SMNVEV in the germline V gene (reference sequence). Trimming took 5 bases from V and 2 from J, leaving 12 bases between them. The DNA of the CDR3 is TGTGCCAGCAGTCAAGACAGGCGAAACTATGGCTACACCTTC. Its translation is CASSQDRRNYGYTF.

The V call is TRBV19, the J call TRBJ2-1; TRBD1 is a possible D gene (6 bases). Trimming left V 4 bases short and J 1 base short, with 11 bases between. From germline, CDR1 is LNHDA and CDR2 SQIVND (reference sequence). This CDR3 region has 15 residues. This chain's CDR3 is CASSRAGDSYNEQFF. As DNA, the CDR3 is TGTGCCAGTAGTAGAGCAGGGGATTCCTACAATGAGCAGTTCTTC.

This clone was found once. The genes are TRBV6-5 and TRBJ2-3, with D unresolved. V dropped 6 bases and J dropped 0 bases, with 10 bases sitting between them. This CDR3 is 14 amino acids long. Germline values: CDR1 MNHEY, CDR2 SVGAGI. The CDR3, as DNA: TGTGCCAGCAGCGAGGACGATAGCACAGATACGCAGTATTTT. As protein: CASSEDDSTDTQYF.

The chain has TRBV19 and TRBJ1-4; no definite D call. The germline CDR1 and CDR2 sequences are LNHDA and SQIVND (reference sequence). V lost 6 bases and J 8 bases, leaving 7 bases between the germline ends. This CDR3 has 11 residues. The CDR3 sequence: CASSQWEKLFF. CDR3 nucleotides: TGTGCCAGTAGCCAGTGGGAAAAACTGTTTTTT.